This T cell receptor (beta chain) was identified during a study of regulatory T cells in long-lasting Graves disease. Time point given: persistent/refractory GD, antithyroid drugs over 5 years with positive TRAb. Researchers made the TCR library from RNA that was extracted from PBMCs. Patients met American Thyroid Association criteria for Graves' disease. As a group, patients came from one endocrinology department in Xi'an, China. Construction of TCR beta libraries relied on iRepertoire HTBI primers and on Arm-PCR targeting CDR3 regions. A single record per CDR3 protein comes from TCRdb applying MiXCR to the multiplex PCR reads. The sample records hundreds of thousands of distinct CDR3 sequences, less than 25% being singletons. The material was peripheral blood mononuclear cells (PBMCs), obtained when the disease was refractory, from a patient treated with antithyroid drugs. The sequence derives from a female donor with Graves disease.

CDR3 nucleotide sequence: TGTGCCAGCAGCGTAGGGACTATCCAAGAGACCCAGTACTTC. Translation: CASSVGTIQETQYF. The J gene is TRBJ2-5, the V gene TRBV9; D is possibly TRBD2 (6 bases). The germline V gene has CDR1 SGDLS and CDR2 YYNGEE. Between the trimmed V and J ends, which lost 0 bases and 1 base, there was a span of 7 bases. This CDR3 spans 14 amino acids.